This TCR beta chain came from a study of cytomegalovirus exposure and HLA in healthy donors. It was with 60 Vbeta and 13 Jbeta primers that the PCR ran. The method was immunoSEQ multiplex PCR; TCRdb's version includes in-frame clones alone and lacks a portion of them. The sample lists about 120,000 clones, approximately 78% occurring once. A note on this clone: Its cognate antigen is unknown.

The ends lost 0 bases at V and 2 bases at J; junction bases unmatched: 4. The CDR3 length is 16 residues. CDR1 and CDR2 (germline): KGHSH, LQKENI. Notes on the study in general: Productive status was seen about 90% or about 30% of the time for most TCR beta V segments in an earlier analysis. A later analysis linked a missense variant in DCLRE1C to the trimming of TCR beta V and J genes.

The chain links TRBV18 to TRBJ2-1, with 7 nucleotides matching TRBD1. The origin of this receptor is a middle-aged man in good health and CMV-seronegative. What was sequenced was PBMCs. CDR3 sequence reads: CASSPPGTVPYNEQFF. DNA of the CDR3: TGTGCCAGCTCACCACCGGGGACAGTACCCTACAATGAGCAGTTCTTC.